What follows describes a single T cell receptor (beta chain). A read error may be the cause here, since a much bigger clone is one base away. As the CDR3 is not closed by the conserved phenylalanine or tryptophan, this likely results from a read error. The CDR3 runs to 15 residues. V was pared by 5 bases and J by 4 bases, with 15 bases between. The germline gives CDR1 SGHTA, CDR2 FQGNSA. Time point of the sample: sample taken at primary tumor resection. TCRdb ran MiXCR on the 5' RACE reads and lists one entry per CDR3 protein. Here the sample spans roughly 48,000 distinct CDR3 sequences, roughly 5.2% being singletons. The data belong to a study of spatial heterogeneity in lung cancer.

The sequence was obtained from a male donor with early-stage non-small cell lung cancer. Sequencing used PBMCs, obtained at surgery. V and J are TRBV7-2 and TRBJ2-4; TRBD1 is a possible D gene (6 bases). The CDR3 DNA reads as TGTGCCAGCAGCATACCACAGGGCGGGAAAAACATTCAGTACTCC. Protein sequence: CASSIPQGGKNIQYS.